One T cell receptor beta chain is described in this entry. Its matching antigen is unknown. TCR beta from blood CD8+ and CD4+ T cells was sequenced. Controls were age- and sex-matched healthy donors. FACS enriched CD8+ TEMRA cells, while bulk CD8+ and CD4+ were negatively isolated. Random hexamers were used to reverse transcribe about 0.5 to 1 ug of RNA. TCRdb re-analysed the immunoSEQ multiplex PCR reads in MiXCR, keeping a single row per CDR3 protein. The profile shows approximately 140,000 distinct CDR3 sequences, 85% to 95% of them singletons. This sample was taken from a study of CD8 T cells in Susac syndrome. Germline assignment: CDR1 SQVTM and CDR2 ANQGSEA. The V gene lost 6 bases and the J gene lost 3 bases, with 21 bases spanning the gap. The CDR3 has 15 residues. Overall study findings and caveats: In its TCR sequencing and HLA analysis, the study acknowledged that the number of individuals was relatively small.

J is TRBJ2-7 and V is TRBV29-1; TRBD1 might be the D (7 bases). The origin of this receptor is a human donor in good health. The sample was CD8+ T cells from PBMCs. CDR3 DNA: TGCAGCGTCGGGGGTGGGGACAGCACCTACTACGAGCAGTACTTC. Translating gives CSVGGGDSTYYEQYF.